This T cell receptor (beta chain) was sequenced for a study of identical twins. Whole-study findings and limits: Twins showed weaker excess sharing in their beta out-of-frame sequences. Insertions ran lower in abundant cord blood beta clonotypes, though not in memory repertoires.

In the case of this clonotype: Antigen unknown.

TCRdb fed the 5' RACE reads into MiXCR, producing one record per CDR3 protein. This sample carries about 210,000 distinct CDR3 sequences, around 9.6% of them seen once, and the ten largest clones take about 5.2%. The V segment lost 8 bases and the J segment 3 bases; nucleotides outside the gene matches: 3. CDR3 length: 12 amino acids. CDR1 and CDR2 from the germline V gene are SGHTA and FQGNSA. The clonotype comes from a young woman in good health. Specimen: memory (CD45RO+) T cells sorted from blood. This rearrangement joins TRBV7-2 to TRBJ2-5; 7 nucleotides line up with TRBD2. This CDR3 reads CASGAGEETQYF. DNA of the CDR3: TGTGCCAGCGGGGCGGGAGAAGAGACCCAGTACTTC.